This T cell receptor beta chain originates from a study of OX40 agonist ivuxolimab in advanced cancers. Study background: Ivuxolimab, an agonistic anti-OX40 (CD134) antibody, was given to patients. Mean age around 64 years, range about 23 to 80; just over 80% male. Overall study results and limits: Low normalized T-cell clonal expansion was also seen in some nonresponders.

On this clone itself: Its specificity is not known.

TCRdb keeps only in-frame clones here, not all; method: immunoSEQ multiplex PCR. This table holds 70,000 or so clones, more than 85% found once. V was pared by 2 bases and J by 2 bases, with 12 bases between. CDR1 SEHNR and CDR2 FQNEAQ come from the germline V gene (reference sequence). This CDR3 has 15 amino acids. The input for sequencing was CD4+ or CD8+ T cells sorted from blood, taken in a trial of the OX40 agonist ivuxolimab. This receptor was identified in an adult with an advanced solid tumor such as melanoma, head and neck, liver or kidney cancer. V gene TRBV7-9 combines with J gene TRBJ1-1, with unresolved D. The CDR3 bases are TGTGCCAGCAGCTTAAGGAGTTTGGGAAACACTGAAGCTTTCTTT. It codes for CASSLRSLGNTEAFF.